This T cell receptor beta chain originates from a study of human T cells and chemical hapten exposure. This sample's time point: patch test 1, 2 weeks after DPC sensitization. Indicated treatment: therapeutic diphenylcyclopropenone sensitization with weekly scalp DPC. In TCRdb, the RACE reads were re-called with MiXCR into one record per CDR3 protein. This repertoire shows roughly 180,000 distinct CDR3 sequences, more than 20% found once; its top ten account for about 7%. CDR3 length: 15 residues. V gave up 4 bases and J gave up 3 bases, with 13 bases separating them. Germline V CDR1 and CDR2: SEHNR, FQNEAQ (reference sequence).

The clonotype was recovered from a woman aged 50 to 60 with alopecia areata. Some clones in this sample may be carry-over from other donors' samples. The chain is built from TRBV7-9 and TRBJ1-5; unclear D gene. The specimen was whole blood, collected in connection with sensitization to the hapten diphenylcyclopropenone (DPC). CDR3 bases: TGTGCCAGCAGCTCCGGAGGAGGGAACAATCAGCCCCAGCATTTT. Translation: CASSSGGGNNQPQHF.